A selection of T cell receptor beta chains follows, all from one sample in a study of blood T cell repertoires in COVID-19. Measured with immunoSEQ multiplex PCR; TCRdb has only the in-frame clones, and not every one. The profile shows some 300,000 clones, about 90% of them singletons. The sequenced sample was PBMCs or T cells enriched from blood (not recorded which). The receptors here all came from a woman aged 25 to 45 who had recovered from COVID-19. CDR3s include the opening cysteine and the closing phenylalanine or tryptophan. D genes are given only for firm matches. The size field is filled for only some rows; it gives once, few, many or a size class.

D,size,J,V,CDR3,DNA
.,.,TRBJ2-7,TRBV21-1,CASTVPYF,TGTGCCAGCACAGTTCCATACTTC
.,.,TRBJ1-2,TRBV6-5,CASSLMTGNGYTF,TGTGCCAGCAGTTTGATGACCGGGAATGGCTACACCTTC
.,.,TRBJ1-1,TRBV7-5,CARSFRTGAMNTEAFF,TGTGCCAGAAGCTTTAGGACAGGGGCCATGAACACTGAAGCTTTCTTT
TRBD2,.,TRBJ2-1,TRBV19,CASRPGTSGFYEQFF,TGTGCCAGTAGGCCCGGGACTAGCGGGTTTTATGAGCAGTTCTTC
.,once,TRBJ2-1,TRBV6-4,CASSAVGLLYEQFF,TGTGCCAGCAGTGCCGTTGGACTATTATATGAGCAGTTCTTC
TRBD1,few,TRBJ1-3,TRBV5-1,CASSYRGLGNTIYF,TGCGCCAGCAGTTACAGGGGCCTCGGAAACACCATATATTTT
.,.,TRBJ2-1,TRBV5-6,CASSLTGEQFF,TGTGCCAGCAGCTTGACGGGTGAGCAGTTCTTC
TRBD1,.,TRBJ2-2,TRBV19,CASSIGDRGYTGELFF,TGTGCCAGTAGTATAGGGGACAGGGGCTATACCGGGGAGCTGTTTTTT
.,.,TRBJ2-1,TRBV28,CASSLAVEQFF,TGTGCCAGCAGTTTAGCAGTGGAGCAGTTCTTC
.,.,TRBJ2-5,TRBV3-1/TRBV3-2,CASSRRDSSGETQYF,TGTGCCAGCAGCCGCCGGGACTCAAGCGGGGAGACCCAGTACTTC
.,.,TRBJ1-1,TRBV19,CASSVPYRDTEAFF,TGTGCCAGTAGTGTACCATACCGGGACACTGAAGCTTTCTTT
TRBD2,once,TRBJ2-1,TRBV7-9,CASSSLAGFINEQFF,TGTGCCAGCAGCTCATTAGCGGGGTTTATCAATGAGCAGTTCTTC
.,.,TRBJ2-3,TRBV18,CASSPSVSTDTQYF,TGTGCCAGCTCACCATCGGTGAGCACAGATACGCAGTATTTT
.,.,TRBJ2-1,TRBV24-1,CATAGQSSYNEQFF,TGTGCCACCGCTGGACAGAGCTCCTACAATGAGCAGTTCTTC
.,once,TRBJ1-1,TRBV18,CASSPLLSGTEAFF,TGTGCCAGCTCACCACTGTTGTCAGGCACTGAAGCTTTCTTT
TRBD2,.,TRBJ2-7,TRBV27,CASSFAGGSDYEQYF,TGTGCCAGCAGTTTTGCTGGCGGGAGCGACTACGAGCAGTACTTC
TRBD1,.,TRBJ1-4,TRBV6-6,CASSRLTGTANYIREKLFF,TGTGCCAGCAGCCGACTGACCGGGACAGCGAACTATATTCGAGAAAAACTGTTTTTT
.,.,TRBJ2-1,TRBV18,CASSPGTSAYNEQFF,TGTGCCAGCTCACCCGGGACATCCGCCTACAATGAGCAGTTCTTC
.,.,TRBJ1-1,TRBV7-9,CASTTELPVGHLGMNTEAFF,TGTGCCAGCACCACAGAGTTGCCAGTGGGGCATCTAGGGATGAACACTGAAGCTTTCTTT
.,.,TRBJ2-7,TRBV4-1,CASSQRNNYEQYF,TGCGCCAGCAGCCAGCGCAATAATTACGAGCAGTACTTC
TRBD2,.,TRBJ2-5,TRBV28,CASAGGGTLQETQYF,TGTGCCAGCGCTGGGGGGGGAACCCTCCAAGAGACCCAGTACTTC
.,few,TRBJ1-1,TRBV10-2,CASSGHSGGAFF,TGCGCCAGCTCGGGTCACTCGGGGGGAGCTTTCTTT
.,.,TRBJ2-7,TRBV27,CASSATSPPLSGEQYF,TGTGCCAGCAGTGCGACGTCCCCGCCCCTAAGCGGGGAGCAGTACTTC
.,.,TRBJ1-6,TRBV5-4,CASSLGQGYNSPLHF,TGTGCCAGCAGCTTGGGGCAGGGCTATAATTCACCCCTCCACTTT
TRBD2,.,TRBJ2-1,TRBV9,CASSVAGTSYNEQFF,TGTGCCAGCAGCGTAGCCGGGACTAGCTACAATGAGCAGTTCTTC
TRBD1,once,TRBJ2-7,TRBV27,CASSSTGGPSYEQYF,TGTGCCAGCAGTTCGACAGGGGGCCCTAGTTATGAACAGTACTTC
TRBD1,.,TRBJ1-1,TRBV19,CASRWGTGDLQAFF,TGTGCCAGTAGGTGGGGGACAGGGGATCTTCAAGCTTTCTTT
.,.,TRBJ2-1,TRBV25-1,CASSEFGTANNEQFF,TGTGCCAGCAGTGAATTCGGAACAGCCAACAATGAGCAGTTCTTC
TRBD2,.,TRBJ2-5,TRBV7-2,CASSLVIAGQETQYF,TGTGCCAGCAGCTTAGTCATAGCGGGCCAAGAGACCCAGTACTTC
TRBD1,.,TRBJ1-5,TRBV2,CATGLPGTADNQPQHF,TGTGCCACCGGACTCCCCGGGACAGCCGACAATCAGCCCCAGCATTTT
.,.,TRBJ1-1,TRBV7-6,CASSLAPPLQSGAAFF,TGTGCCAGCAGCTTAGCCCCCCCTCTACAATCGGGAGCCGCTTTCTTT
.,.,TRBJ2-1,TRBV15,CATSSSGPKKEQFF,TGTGCCACCAGCAGTTCAGGGCCCAAAAAAGAGCAGTTCTTC
.,.,TRBJ1-2,TRBV20-1,CSADNDGYTF,TGCAGTGCTGACAACGATGGCTACACCTTC
.,.,TRBJ1-2,TRBV28,CASSSKGLGRAFHGYTF,TGTGCCAGCAGTTCGAAGGGGCTGGGCAGGGCCTTTCATGGCTACACCTTC
.,.,TRBJ2-1,TRBV5-1,CASSQQGFTEQFF,TGCGCCAGCAGCCAGCAGGGGTTCACTGAGCAGTTCTTC
.,.,TRBJ2-3,TRBV6-1,CASSEFAGSDTQYF,TGTGCCAGCAGTGAATTCGCGGGAAGCGATACGCAGTATTTT
TRBD1,.,TRBJ1-1,TRBV6-2/TRBV6-3,CASSYSARGTEAFF,TGTGCCAGCAGTTACTCGGCCAGGGGGACTGAAGCTTTCTTT
TRBD1,.,TRBJ2-2,TRBV4-3,CASSQNAGRGHTGELFF,TGCGCCAGCAGCCAAAATGCCGGCAGGGGGCACACCGGGGAGCTGTTTTTT
TRBD2,.,TRBJ2-7,TRBV18,CASSPRSGSPYEQYF,TGTGCCAGCTCACCACGCAGCGGGAGCCCCTACGAGCAGTACTTC
.,.,TRBJ2-7,TRBV28,CASSFTGLRAGEQYF,TGTGCCAGCAGTTTTACGGGCCTGAGGGCGGGGGAGCAGTACTTC
.,.,TRBJ2-1,TRBV10-3,CAISDVESEQFF,TGTGCCATCAGTGACGTTGAGTCTGAGCAGTTCTTC
.,.,TRBJ1-1,TRBV19,CASSFRTVNTEAFF,TGTGCCAGTAGTTTCCGGACTGTGAACACTGAAGCTTTCTTT
TRBD2,.,TRBJ2-1,TRBV7-2,CASSSGLAGGSGEQFF,TGTGCCAGCAGCTCGGGACTAGCGGGAGGGTCGGGTGAGCAGTTCTTC
.,.,TRBJ1-5,TRBV29-1,CSVLQGHSNQPQHF,TGCAGCGTTCTACAAGGACATAGCAATCAGCCCCAGCATTTT
.,.,TRBJ2-7,TRBV27,CASSPVRDSVVNYEQYF,TGTGCCAGCAGTCCCGTGCGGGACTCCGTCGTGAATTACGAGCAGTACTTC
TRBD1,.,TRBJ1-1,TRBV5-1,CASSRDRETEAFF,TGCGCCAGCAGCCGGGACAGGGAGACTGAAGCTTTCTTT
TRBD2,.,TRBJ2-3,TRBV7-2,CASSFPTSGTDTQYF,TGTGCCAGCAGCTTCCCTACTAGCGGCACAGATACGCAGTATTTT
.,.,TRBJ1-4,TRBV6-5,CASNYGGDGEKLFF,TGTGCCAGCAATTATGGGGGGGACGGAGAAAAACTGTTTTTT
TRBD1,few,TRBJ1-2,TRBV27,CASSLRRDSGYTF,TGTGCCAGCAGTTTGCGTCGGGACAGTGGCTACACCTTC
.,.,TRBJ1-5,TRBV28,CASRSQDDQPQHF,TGTGCCAGCAGGTCACAGGACGATCAGCCCCAGCATTTT
.,.,TRBJ2-1,TRBV24-1,CATSDLWGRVNEQFF,TGTGCCACCAGTGATTTGTGGGGGCGAGTGAATGAGCAGTTCTTC
.,.,TRBJ1-5,TRBV7-2,CASRLQASGNQPQHF,TGTGCCAGCAGATTACAGGCGTCAGGCAATCAGCCCCAGCATTTT
.,.,TRBJ2-5,TRBV18,CASSLARVAVYQETQYF,TGTGCCAGCTCACTTGCTCGAGTAGCGGTGTACCAAGAGACCCAGTACTTC
.,.,TRBJ2-1,TRBV10-3,CAIDFSSFNEQFF,TGTGCCATCGACTTCTCCTCGTTCAATGAGCAGTTCTTC
.,few,TRBJ2-7,TRBV5-8,CASSLAIEQYF,TGTGCCAGCAGCTTGGCCATTGAGCAGTACTTC